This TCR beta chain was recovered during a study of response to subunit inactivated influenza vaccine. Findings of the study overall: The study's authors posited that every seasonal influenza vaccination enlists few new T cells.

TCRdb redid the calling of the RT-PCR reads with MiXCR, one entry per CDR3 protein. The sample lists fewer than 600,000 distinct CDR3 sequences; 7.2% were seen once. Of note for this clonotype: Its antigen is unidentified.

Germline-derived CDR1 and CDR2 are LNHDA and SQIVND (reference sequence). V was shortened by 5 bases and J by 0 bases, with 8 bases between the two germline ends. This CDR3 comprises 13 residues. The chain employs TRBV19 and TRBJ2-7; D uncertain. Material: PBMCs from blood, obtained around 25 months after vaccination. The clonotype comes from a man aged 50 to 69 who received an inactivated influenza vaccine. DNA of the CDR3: TGTGCCAGTAGTGAGTTTCCCTCCTACGAGCAGTACTTC. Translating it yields CASSEFPSYEQYF.